One sample yielded the 7 T cell receptor beta chains listed below, sequenced in a study of cytomegalovirus exposure and HLA in healthy donors. The primer mix had 60 Vbeta and 13 Jbeta primers. Produced via immunoSEQ multiplex PCR; TCRdb's table is partial and in-frame only. The sample has roughly 130,000 clones, over 50% seen once. The specimen was PBMCs. Receptor source: a woman between 40 and 50 years old in good health and CMV-seropositive.

The gene calls are TRBV5-4 and TRBJ1-6; D remains unclear. Germline lookup yields CDR1 SGHNT and CDR2 YYREEE (reference sequence). Trimming left V 2 bases short and J 5 bases short, with 8 bases between. The CDR3 is made up of 14 amino acids. The CDR3, as DNA: TGTGCCAGCAGCTTAAACGGGAATAATTCACCCCTCCACTTT. Encoded protein: CASSLNGNNSPLHF.

The chain links TRBV6-1 to TRBJ1-1; the match to TRBD1 covers 8 bases. V was pared by 4 bases and J by 3 bases, with 1 base of the junction left unmatched. The germline V gene has CDR1 MNHNS and CDR2 SASEGT. The CDR3 is 13 amino acids. The CDR3 nucleotides read TGTGCCAGCAGTGCGACAGGGGACACTGAAGCTTTCTTT. Translating gives CASSATGDTEAFF.

V gene TRBV9 combines with J gene TRBJ2-3; tentatively, D is TRBD2 (6 bases). Trimming took 0 bases from V and 0 from J, leaving 8 bases between them. The CDR3 runs 15 residues. The germline CDR1 and CDR2 sequences are SGDLS and YYNGEE. CDR3 region: CASSVVGTSTDTQYF. As DNA, the CDR3 is TGTGCCAGCAGCGTAGTAGGGACTAGCACAGATACGCAGTATTTT.

CDR3 in DNA: TGTGCCAGCAGCGGGGGACTAGCGGGAGCTGAAGATACGCAGTATTTT. It is translated as CASSGGLAGAEDTQYF. The V call is TRBV7-3, the J call TRBJ2-3; TRBD2 matches 14 bases. J gave up 5 bases and V 5 bases, and 6 bases lay outside the gene matches. This CDR3 has 16 residues. Germline V gene lookup returns CDR1 SGHTA and CDR2 FQGTGA.

CDR3: CASSYSNHGNEQFF. The CDR3 coding sequence is TGTGCCAGCAGTTACTCGAATCACGGGAATGAGCAGTTCTTC. The rearrangement uses TRBV6-6 and TRBJ2-1; no clear D. CDR1 MNHNY and CDR2 SVGAGI come from the germline V gene (reference sequence). The ends were cut back, 0 bases at V and 7 bases at J, with 10 bases in the middle. This CDR3 is 14 amino acids long.

The V gene is TRBV4-1, the J gene TRBJ1-4; 8 bases match TRBD1. Trimming at V came to 4 bases and at J to 5 bases, leaving 6 bases not matched to a gene. Germline CDR1 reads MGHRA; CDR2 reads YSYEKL. The CDR3 length is 15 residues. The CDR3 DNA is TGCGCCAGCAGCCCCCAGGACAGGGTGAATGAAAAACTGTTTTTT. It is translated as CASSPQDRVNEKLFF.

This clone has a handful of counts. The rearrangement links TRBV5-1 to TRBJ2-1, with D possibly being TRBD1 (6 bases). With 2 bases removed from V and 2 bases from J, the gap between germline ends came to 11 bases. The CDR3 runs to 15 residues. The germline V gene encodes CDR1 SGHRS and CDR2 YFSETQ. Here the CDR3 DNA reads TGCGCCAGCAGCTTCCGCCGGGACACCTACAATGAGCAGTTCTTC. Protein sequence: CASSFRRDTYNEQFF.